The following is a T cell receptor (beta chain) sequence with its context. After removal of 5 bases from V and 6 bases from J, the junction contained 9 bases not matched to a gene. This CDR3 comprises 15 residues. The germline gives CDR1 MNHNY, CDR2 SVGAGI (reference sequence). These data originate in a study of cytomegalovirus exposure and HLA in healthy donors. Study background: Prior work identified 95 million to 120 million unique TCR beta sequences in around 170 million T cells. There were approximately 80 million unique TCRs (from HLA-typed donors) in an early data release.

Amplification used 60 Vbeta primers and 13 Jbeta primers. Method: immunoSEQ multiplex PCR; TCRdb's copy keeps in-frame clones and lacks some. The table records 200,000 to 250,000 clones, approximately 90% of them present only once. The chain has TRBV6-6 and TRBJ1-2; TRBD1 agrees at 10 bases. Sequencing was carried out using PBMCs. The receptor was isolated from a woman between 18 and 29 years old in good health and CMV-seronegative. The CDR3 DNA sequence: TGTGCCAGCAGTGCAGACAGGGGGCTCGTTCATGGCTACACCTTC. Its protein is CASSADRGLVHGYTF.